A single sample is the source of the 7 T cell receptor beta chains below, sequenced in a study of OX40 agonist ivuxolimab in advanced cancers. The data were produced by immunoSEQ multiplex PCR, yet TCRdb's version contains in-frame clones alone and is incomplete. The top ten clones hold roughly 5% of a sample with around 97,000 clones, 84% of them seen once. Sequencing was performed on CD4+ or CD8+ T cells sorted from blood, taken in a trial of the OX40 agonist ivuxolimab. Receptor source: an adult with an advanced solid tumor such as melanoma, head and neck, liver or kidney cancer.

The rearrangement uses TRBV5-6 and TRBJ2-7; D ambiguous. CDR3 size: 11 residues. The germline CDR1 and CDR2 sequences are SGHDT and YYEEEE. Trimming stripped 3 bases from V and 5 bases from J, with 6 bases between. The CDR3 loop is CASSSWHEQYF. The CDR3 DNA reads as TGTGCCAGCAGCTCCTGGCACGAGCAGTACTTC.

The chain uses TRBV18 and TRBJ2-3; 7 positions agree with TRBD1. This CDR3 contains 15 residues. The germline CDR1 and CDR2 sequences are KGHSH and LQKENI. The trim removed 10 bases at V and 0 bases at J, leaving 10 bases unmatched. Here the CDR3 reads CATAYRGASTDTQYF. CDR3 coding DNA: TGTGCCACCGCCTACAGGGGCGCTAGCACAGATACGCAGTATTTT.

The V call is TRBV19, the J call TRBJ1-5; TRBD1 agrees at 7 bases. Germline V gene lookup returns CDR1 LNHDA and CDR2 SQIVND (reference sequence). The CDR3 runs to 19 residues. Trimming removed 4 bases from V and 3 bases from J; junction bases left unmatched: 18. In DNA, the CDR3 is TGTGCCAGTAGTAACGGTGGAGGGGGCGACCTACTATACAATCAGCCCCAGCATTTT. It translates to CASSNGGGGDLLYNQPQHF. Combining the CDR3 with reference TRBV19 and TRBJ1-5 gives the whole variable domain DGGITQSPKYLFRKEGQNVTLSCEQNLNHDAMYWYRQDPGQGLRLIYYSQIVNDFQKGDIAEGYSVSREKKESFPLTVTSAQKNPTAFYLCASSNGGGGDLLYNQPQHFGDGTRLSIL.

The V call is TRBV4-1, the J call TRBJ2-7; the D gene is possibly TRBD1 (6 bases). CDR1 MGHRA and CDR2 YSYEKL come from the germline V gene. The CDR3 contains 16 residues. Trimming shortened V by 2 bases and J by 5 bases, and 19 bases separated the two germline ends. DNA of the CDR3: TGCGCCAGCAGCCAATCTTTCGGACAGACAATCCACGAGCAGTACTTC. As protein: CASSQSFGQTIHEQYF.

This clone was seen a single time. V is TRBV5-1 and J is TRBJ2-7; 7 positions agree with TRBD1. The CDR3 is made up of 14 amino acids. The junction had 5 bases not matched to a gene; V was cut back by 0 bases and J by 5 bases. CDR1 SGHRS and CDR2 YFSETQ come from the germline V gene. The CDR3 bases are TGCGCCAGCAGCTTGGCACTGACAGGGAACGAGCAGTACTTC. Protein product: CASSLALTGNEQYF.

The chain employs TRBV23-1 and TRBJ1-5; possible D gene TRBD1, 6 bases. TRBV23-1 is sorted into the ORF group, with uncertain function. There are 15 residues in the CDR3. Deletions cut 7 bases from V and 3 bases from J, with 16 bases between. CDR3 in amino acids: CASTPPGQPNQPQHF. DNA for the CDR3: TGCGCCAGCACTCCCCCAGGACAGCCCAATCAGCCCCAGCATTTT.

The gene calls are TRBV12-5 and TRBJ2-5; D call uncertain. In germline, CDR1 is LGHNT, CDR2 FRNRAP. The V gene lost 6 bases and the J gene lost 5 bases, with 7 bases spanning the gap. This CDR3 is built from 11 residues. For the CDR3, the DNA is TGTGCTAGTGGGTCGAGGGAGACCCAGTACTTC. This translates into CASGSRETQYF. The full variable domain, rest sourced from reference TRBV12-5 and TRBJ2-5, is DARVTQTPRHKVTEMGQEVTMRCQPILGHNTVFWYRQTMMQGLELLAYFRNRAPLDDSGMPKDRFSAEMPDATLATLKIQPSEPRDSAVYFCASGSRETQYFGPGTRLLVL.